This TCR beta chain came from a study of T-cell memory formation after mild COVID-19. Across the whole study: Largely, the TCR clusters proved donor specific.

The sample holds many counts of this clonotype. 5'RACE, which relied on constant-segment primers, yielded TCR alpha and TCR beta cDNA libraries carrying sample barcodes and UMIs. TCRdb re-analysed the 5' RACE reads in MiXCR, keeping a single row per CDR3 protein. The sample lists 25,000 to 35,000 distinct CDR3 sequences; around a fifth were seen once. CDR1 SGHRS and CDR2 YFSETQ come from the germline V gene. This CDR3 comprises 14 residues. Trimming removed 7 bases from V and 2 bases from J, with 14 bases in between. The sample comprised PBMCs or a T cell subset sorted from them (not recorded which). This sequence was found in an adult who had mild COVID-19 (a few samples of this study predate the infection). Cell type and time point are not known. The chain employs TRBV5-1 and TRBJ2-3, with a weak D call TRBD2 (6 bases). DNA for the CDR3: TGCGCCAGCGCCTCGCGGGGCACCACAGATACGCAGTATTTT. This codes for CASASRGTTDTQYF.